The clone carrying this T cell receptor beta chain was seen a handful of times. The data are from a study of T-cell memory formation after mild COVID-19. MiXCR, run by TCRdb on the 5' RACE reads, gives a single entry per CDR3 protein. Of about 270,000 distinct CDR3 sequences detected, 15% appear once; the ten largest clones hold 2.1%. Material for sequencing was PBMCs or a T cell subset sorted from them (not recorded which). This receptor was taken from an adult woman who had mild COVID-19 (a few samples of this study predate the infection). Cell type and time point are not known.

The CDR3: CASSLRGEPYNEQFF. The CDR3 DNA reads as TGTGCCAGCAGCTTACGTGGGGAGCCCTACAATGAGCAGTTCTTC. The rearrangement links TRBV5-5 to TRBJ2-1; TRBD2 might be the D (5 bases). V shed 2 bases and J shed 2 bases, with 11 bases lying between them. CDR1 is SGHKS, CDR2 YYEKEE, per germline (reference sequence). The CDR3 is made up of 15 amino acids.